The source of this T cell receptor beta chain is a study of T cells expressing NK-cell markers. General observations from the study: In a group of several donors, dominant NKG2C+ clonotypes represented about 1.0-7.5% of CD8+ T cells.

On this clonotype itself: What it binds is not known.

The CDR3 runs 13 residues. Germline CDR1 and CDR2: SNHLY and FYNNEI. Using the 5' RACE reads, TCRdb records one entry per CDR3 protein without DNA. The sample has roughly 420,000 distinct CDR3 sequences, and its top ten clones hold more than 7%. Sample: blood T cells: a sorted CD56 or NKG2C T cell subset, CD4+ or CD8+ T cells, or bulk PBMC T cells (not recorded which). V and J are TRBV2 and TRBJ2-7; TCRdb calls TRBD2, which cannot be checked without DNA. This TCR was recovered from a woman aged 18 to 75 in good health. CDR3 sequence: CAITGGVEVEQYF. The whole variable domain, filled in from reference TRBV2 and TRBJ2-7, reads EPEVTQTPSHQVTQMGQEVILRCVPISNHLYFYWYRQILGQKVEFLVSFYNNEISEKSEIFDDQFSVERPDGSNFTLKIRSTKLEDSAMYFCAITGGVEVEQYFGPGTRLTVT.